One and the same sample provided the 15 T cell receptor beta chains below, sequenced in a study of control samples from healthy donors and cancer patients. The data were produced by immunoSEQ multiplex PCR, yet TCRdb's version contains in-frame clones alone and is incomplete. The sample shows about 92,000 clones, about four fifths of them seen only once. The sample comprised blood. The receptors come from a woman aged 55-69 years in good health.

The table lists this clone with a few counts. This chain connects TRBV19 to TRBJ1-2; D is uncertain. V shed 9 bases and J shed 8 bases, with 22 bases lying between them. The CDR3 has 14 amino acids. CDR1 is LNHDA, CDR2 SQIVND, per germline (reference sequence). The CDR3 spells CASTSPGPITGYTF. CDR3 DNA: TGTGCCAGCACCTCACCGGGCCCAATCACCGGCTACACCTTC.

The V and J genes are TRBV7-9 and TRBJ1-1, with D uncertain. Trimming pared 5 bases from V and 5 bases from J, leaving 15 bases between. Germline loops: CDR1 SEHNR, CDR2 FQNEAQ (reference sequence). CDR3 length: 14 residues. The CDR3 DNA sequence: TGTGCCAGCAGCCTCACGGACGGGAGAACTGAAGCTTTCTTT. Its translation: CASSLTDGRTEAFF.

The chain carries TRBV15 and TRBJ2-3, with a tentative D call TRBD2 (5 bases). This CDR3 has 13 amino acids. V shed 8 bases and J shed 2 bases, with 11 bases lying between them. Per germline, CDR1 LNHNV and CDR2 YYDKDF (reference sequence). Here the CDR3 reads CATSEGPTDTQYF. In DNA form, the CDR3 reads TGTGCCACCTCCGAGGGCCCCACAGATACGCAGTATTTT. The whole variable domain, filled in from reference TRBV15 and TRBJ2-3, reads DAMVIQNPRYQVTQFGKPVTLSCSQTLNHNVMYWYQQKSSQAPKLLFHYYDKDFNNEADTPDNFQSRRPNTSFCFLDIRSPGLGDTAMYLCATSEGPTDTQYFGPGTRLTVL.

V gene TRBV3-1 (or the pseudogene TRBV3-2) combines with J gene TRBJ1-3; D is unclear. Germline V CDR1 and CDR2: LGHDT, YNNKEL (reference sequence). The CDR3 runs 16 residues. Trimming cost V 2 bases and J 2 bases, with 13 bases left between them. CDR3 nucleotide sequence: TGTGCCAGCAGCCAAAGGGCAGGCGGGACTGGAAACACCATATATTTT. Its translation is CASSQRAGGTGNTIYF.

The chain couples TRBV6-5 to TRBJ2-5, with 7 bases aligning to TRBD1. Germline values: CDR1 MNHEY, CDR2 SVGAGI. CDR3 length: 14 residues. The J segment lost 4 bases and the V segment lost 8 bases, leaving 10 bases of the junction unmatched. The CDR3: CASSLIYRGETQYF. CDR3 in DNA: TGTGCCAGCTCTCTGATATACAGGGGAGAGACCCAGTACTTC.

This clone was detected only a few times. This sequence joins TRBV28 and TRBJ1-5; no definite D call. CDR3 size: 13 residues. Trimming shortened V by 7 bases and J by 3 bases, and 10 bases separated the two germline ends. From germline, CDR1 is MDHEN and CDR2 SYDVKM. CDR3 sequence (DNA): TGTGCCAGCAAGCGGCAGCTCAATCAGCCCCAGCATTTT. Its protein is CASKRQLNQPQHF.

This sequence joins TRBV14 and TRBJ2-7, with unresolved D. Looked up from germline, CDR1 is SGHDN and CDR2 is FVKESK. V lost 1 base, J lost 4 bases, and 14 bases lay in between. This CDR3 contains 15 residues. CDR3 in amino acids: CASSQGKRPPYEQYF. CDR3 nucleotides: TGTGCCAGCAGCCAAGGAAAAAGACCGCCTTACGAGCAGTACTTC.

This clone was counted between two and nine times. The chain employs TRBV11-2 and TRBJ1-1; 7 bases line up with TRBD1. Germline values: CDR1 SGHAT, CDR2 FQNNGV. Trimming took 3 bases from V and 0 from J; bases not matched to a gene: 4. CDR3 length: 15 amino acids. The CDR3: CASSLRQGLNTEAFF. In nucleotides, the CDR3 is TGTGCCAGCAGCTTGCGACAGGGATTGAACACTGAAGCTTTCTTT.

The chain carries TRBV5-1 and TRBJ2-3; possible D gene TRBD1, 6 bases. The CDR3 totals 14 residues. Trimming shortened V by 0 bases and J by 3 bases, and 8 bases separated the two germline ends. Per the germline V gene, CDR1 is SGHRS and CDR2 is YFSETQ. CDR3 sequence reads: CASSLGGPTDTQYF. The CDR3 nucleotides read TGCGCCAGCAGCTTGGGGGGGCCAACAGATACGCAGTATTTT.

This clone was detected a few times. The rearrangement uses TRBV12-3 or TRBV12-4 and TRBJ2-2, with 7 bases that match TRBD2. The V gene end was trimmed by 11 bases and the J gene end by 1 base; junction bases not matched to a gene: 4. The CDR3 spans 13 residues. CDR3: CAGERENTGELFF. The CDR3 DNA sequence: TGTGCCGGCGAGCGGGAGAACACCGGGGAGCTGTTTTTT.

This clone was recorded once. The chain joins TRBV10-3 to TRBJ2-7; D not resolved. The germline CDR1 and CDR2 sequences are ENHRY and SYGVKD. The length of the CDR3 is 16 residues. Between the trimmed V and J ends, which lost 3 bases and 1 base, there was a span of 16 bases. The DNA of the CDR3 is TGTGCCATCAGTGATTTAGGACCGGCTAGTTCCTACGAGCAGTACTTC. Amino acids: CAISDLGPASSYEQYF.

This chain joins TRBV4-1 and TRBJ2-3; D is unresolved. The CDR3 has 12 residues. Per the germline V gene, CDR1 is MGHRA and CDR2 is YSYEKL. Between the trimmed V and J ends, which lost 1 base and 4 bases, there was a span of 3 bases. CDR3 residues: CASSQAPDTQYF. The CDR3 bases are TGCGCCAGCAGCCAAGCTCCAGATACGCAGTATTTT.

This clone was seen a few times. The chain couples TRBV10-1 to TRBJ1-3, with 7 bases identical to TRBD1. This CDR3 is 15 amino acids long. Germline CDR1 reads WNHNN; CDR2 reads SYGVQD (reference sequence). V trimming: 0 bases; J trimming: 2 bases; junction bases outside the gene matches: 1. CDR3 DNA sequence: TGCGCCAGCAGTGAGTCGAGGGGGCCTGGAAACACCATATATTTT. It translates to CASSESRGPGNTIYF.

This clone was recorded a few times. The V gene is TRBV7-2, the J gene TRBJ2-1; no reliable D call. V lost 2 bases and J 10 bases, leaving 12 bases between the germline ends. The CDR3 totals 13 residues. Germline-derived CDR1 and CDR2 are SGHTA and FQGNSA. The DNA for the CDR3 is TGTGCCAGCAGCTTACGGGTAGCTCAAGAGCAGTTCTTC. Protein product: CASSLRVAQEQFF.

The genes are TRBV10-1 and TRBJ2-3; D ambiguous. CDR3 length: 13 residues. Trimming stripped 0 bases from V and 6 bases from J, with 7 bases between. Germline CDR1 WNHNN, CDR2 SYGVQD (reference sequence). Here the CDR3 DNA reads TGCGCCAGCAGTGAGTCGGCGGTGGATACGCAGTATTTT. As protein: CASSESAVDTQYF.